The 18 T cell receptor beta chains given below trace back to one sample, sequenced in a study of PD-1 blockade in mismatch repair-deficient tumors. The assay was immunoSEQ multiplex PCR, and TCRdb's table has in-frame clones only and misses some. The data contain around 15,000 clones, 80% to 85% of them singletons. This specimen was PBMCs, taken 4 weeks after starting pembrolizumab. These receptors all stem from an adult with mismatch repair-deficient cancer.

Comments on this clone: One end of the junction is discordant with germline, which a read error may explain. This chain uses TRBV9 with TRBJ2-7; tentatively, D is TRBD1 (7 bases). This CDR3 comprises 14 residues. From germline, CDR1 is SGDLS and CDR2 YYNGEE. In nucleotides, the CDR3 is TGTGCCAGCAGCGTAGCTTACAGGGGAGGAGATCTTGCCTTC. Protein sequence: CASSVAYRGGDLAF.

The gene calls are TRBV28 and TRBJ1-2; D perhaps matches TRBD1 (5 bases). The germline V gene encodes CDR1 MDHEN and CDR2 SYDVKM. V was shortened by 3 bases and J by 7 bases, with 12 bases between the two germline ends. CDR3 length: 13 residues. CDR3: CASSFGGGSGYTF. The DNA of the CDR3 is TGTGCCAGCAGTTTTGGCGGGGGATCTGGCTACACCTTC.

The sample holds one count of this clone. The junction differs from germline at one of its ends, possibly a read error. The CDR3 loop reads CAGSRGSYNSPLHF. In DNA form, the CDR3 reads TGTGCCGGGAGCAGGGGGTCCTATAATTCACCCCTCCACTTT. The gene calls are TRBV30 and TRBJ1-6; 7 nucleotides align to TRBD1. Germline lookup yields CDR1 GTSNPN and CDR2 SVGIG (reference sequence). The CDR3 extends over 14 amino acids.

This clone was recorded once. The chain joins TRBV9 to TRBJ1-1; no clear D gene. The V end was cut by 4 bases, the J end by 6 bases, with 19 bases between. The CDR3 is made up of 15 amino acids. Germline values: CDR1 SGDLS, CDR2 YYNGEE. The DNA of the CDR3 is TGTGCCAGCAGCCCACCCTCCTCGGAGGAGCCTGAAGCTTTCTTT. It is translated as CASSPPSSEEPEAFF.

The V gene is TRBV5-4, the J gene TRBJ2-7, with D perhaps TRBD2 (6 bases). The CDR3 totals 14 residues. Germline V gives CDR1 SGHNT, CDR2 YYREEE (reference sequence). With 0 bases removed from V and 6 bases from J, the gap between germline ends came to 13 bases. For the CDR3, the DNA is TGTGCCAGCAGCTTGGATTTGGGGAGGAGCGAGCAGTACTTC. Encoded protein: CASSLDLGRSEQYF.

The V and J genes are TRBV4-1 and TRBJ2-2, with 7 bases matching TRBD2. Per germline, CDR1 MGHRA and CDR2 YSYEKL. J lost 7 bases, V lost 2 bases, and 7 bases had no gene match. The CDR3 length is 15 residues. The CDR3 region has the DNA TGCGCCAGCAGCCAATTTCGGGAGGAGGTCGGGGAGCTGTTTTTT. It translates to CASSQFREEVGELFF.

The chain couples TRBV10-3 to TRBJ2-5, with a possible D match to TRBD2 (5 bases). Germline CDR1 ENHRY, CDR2 SYGVKD. CDR3 length: 11 amino acids. The ends were cut back, 10 bases at V and 10 bases at J, with 16 bases in the middle. The DNA of the CDR3 is TGTGCCAGCGGCCCGGGAAGCGGCCAGTACTTC. Residues: CASGPGSGQYF.

CDR3 protein: CASSLNLGAANTEAFF. The CDR3, as DNA: TGTGCCAGCAGCTTGAATCTTGGGGCTGCGAACACTGAAGCTTTCTTT. The J gene is TRBJ1-1, the V gene TRBV11-3; D perhaps matches TRBD1 (5 bases). CDR1 is SGHNT, CDR2 YENEEA, per germline. Between the trimmed V and J ends, which lost 3 bases and 1 base, there was a span of 15 bases. This CDR3 region has 16 residues.

The rearrangement links TRBV6-4 to TRBJ2-1; TRBD2 matches 15 bases. The V gene end was trimmed by 3 bases and the J gene end by 4 bases; junction bases not matched to a gene: 7. The germline gives CDR1 MRHNA, CDR2 SNTAGT. The CDR3 has 18 amino acids. This CDR3 is CASSDTGTSGRLYNEQFF. CDR3 coding DNA: TGTGCCAGCAGTGATACCGGGACTAGCGGGAGGCTATACAATGAGCAGTTCTTC.

The rearrangement joins TRBV5-1 to TRBJ2-5; 9 nucleotides agree with TRBD2. The germline V gene encodes CDR1 SGHRS and CDR2 YFSETQ. The J segment lost 6 bases and the V segment lost 0 bases, leaving 6 bases of the junction unmatched. CDR3 length equals 15 residues. Here the CDR3 reads CASSLVSGSLQTQYF. The DNA for the CDR3 is TGCGCCAGCAGCTTGGTTAGCGGGAGTTTACAGACCCAGTACTTC.

V gene TRBV11-3 combines with J gene TRBJ1-1; tentative D call: TRBD1 (5 bases). V gave up 5 bases and J gave up 1 base, with 11 bases separating them. Germline V lookup: CDR1 SGHNT, CDR2 YENEEA. The CDR3 runs to 14 residues. The CDR3 DNA reads TGTGCCAGCAGCCCCGACAGCGCGAACACTGAAGCTTTCTTT. It is translated as CASSPDSANTEAFF.

The gene calls are TRBV9 and TRBJ2-7, with 9 bases aligning to TRBD1. The CDR3 loop spans 15 amino acids. Germline V lookup: CDR1 SGDLS, CDR2 YYNGEE. After removal of 0 bases from V and 10 bases from J, the junction contained 11 bases not matched to a gene. This chain's CDR3 is CASSVDGRTGVKQYF. CDR3 in DNA: TGTGCCAGCAGCGTAGATGGGAGGACAGGGGTTAAACAGTACTTC.

The rearrangement joins TRBV5-1 to TRBJ2-3, with 11 bases that match TRBD1. The CDR3 runs 16 residues. V gave up 4 bases and J gave up 4 bases; unmatched junction bases: 8. Per germline, CDR1 SGHRS and CDR2 YFSETQ. CDR3 sequence: CASSDGQGAQSDTQYF. Written as DNA, the CDR3 is TGCGCCAGCAGCGACGGACAGGGGGCGCAATCAGATACGCAGTATTTT.

The sample holds a few counts of this clone. This rearrangement joins TRBV18 to TRBJ2-7; tentative D call: TRBD1 (5 bases). The CDR3 covers 14 residues. Germline V lookup: CDR1 KGHSH, CDR2 LQKENI. V lost 5 bases and J lost 3, with 14 bases in between. This CDR3 reads CASSVQGISYEQYF. DNA of the CDR3: TGTGCCAGCTCAGTTCAGGGTATAAGCTACGAGCAGTACTTC.

V is TRBV15 and J is TRBJ2-2, with TRBD2 as a possible D gene (6 bases). In germline, CDR1 is LNHNV, CDR2 YYDKDF (reference sequence). The CDR3 is made up of 13 amino acids. V was shortened by 5 bases and J by 6 bases, with 10 bases between the two germline ends. CDR3 sequence reads: CATSPRGPGELFF. CDR3 sequence (DNA): TGTGCCACCAGCCCGCGGGGACCCGGGGAGCTGTTTTTT.

The rearrangement links TRBV5-4 to TRBJ2-1; 8 nucleotides align to TRBD2. In germline, CDR1 is SGHNT, CDR2 YYREEE (reference sequence). This CDR3 region has 16 residues. J was trimmed by 2 bases and V by 5 bases; bases with no gene match: 9. CDR3 protein: CASRGKAGVPYNEQFF. CDR3 in DNA: TGTGCCAGCAGGGGGAAAGCGGGAGTACCCTACAATGAGCAGTTCTTC. Together with reference TRBV5-4 and TRBJ2-1, the CDR3 gives the full variable domain: ETGVTQSPTHLIKTRGQQVTLRCSSQSGHNTVSWYQQALGQGPQFIFQYYREEENGRGNFPPRFSGLQFPNYSSELNVNALELDDSALYLCASRGKAGVPYNEQFFGPGTRLTVL.

This chain links TRBV2 with TRBJ1-1, with 9 bases lining up with TRBD1. Germline lookup yields CDR1 SNHLY and CDR2 FYNNEI. The CDR3 spans 13 residues. The J segment lost 5 bases and the V segment lost 4 bases, leaving 2 bases of the junction unmatched. The CDR3 protein is CASSGQGVTEAFF. In nucleotides, the CDR3 is TGTGCCAGCAGTGGACAGGGGGTAACTGAAGCTTTCTTT. The variable domain in full, completed from reference TRBV2 and TRBJ1-1, reads EPEVTQTPSHQVTQMGQEVILRCVPISNHLYFYWYRQILGQKVEFLVSFYNNEISEKSEIFDDQFSVERPDGSNFTLKIRSTKLEDSAMYFCASSGQGVTEAFFGQGTRLTVV.

V is TRBV5-8 and J is TRBJ2-2; D gene uncertain. The CDR3 runs 17 residues. CDR1 and CDR2 from the germline V gene are SGHTS and YDEGEE. V lost 0 bases and J lost 3, with 15 bases in between. For the CDR3, the DNA is TGTGCCAGCAGCTTGGCAGTGTCCTCCACATACACCGGGGAGCTGTTTTTT. It specifies CASSLAVSSTYTGELFF.